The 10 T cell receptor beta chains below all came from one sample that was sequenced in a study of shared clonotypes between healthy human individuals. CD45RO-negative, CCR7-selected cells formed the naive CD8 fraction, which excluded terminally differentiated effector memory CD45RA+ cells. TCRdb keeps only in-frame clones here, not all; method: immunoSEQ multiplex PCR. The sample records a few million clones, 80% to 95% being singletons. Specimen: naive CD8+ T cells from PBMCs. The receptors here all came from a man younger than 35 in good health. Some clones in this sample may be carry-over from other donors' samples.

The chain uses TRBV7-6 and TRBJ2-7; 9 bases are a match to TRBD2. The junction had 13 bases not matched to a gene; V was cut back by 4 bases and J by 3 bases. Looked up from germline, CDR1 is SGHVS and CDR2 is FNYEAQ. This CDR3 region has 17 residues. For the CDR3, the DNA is TGTGCCAGCAGCTCCCCCGAATGGAGACTAGCGGACTACGAGCAGTACTTC. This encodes CASSSPEWRLADYEQYF.

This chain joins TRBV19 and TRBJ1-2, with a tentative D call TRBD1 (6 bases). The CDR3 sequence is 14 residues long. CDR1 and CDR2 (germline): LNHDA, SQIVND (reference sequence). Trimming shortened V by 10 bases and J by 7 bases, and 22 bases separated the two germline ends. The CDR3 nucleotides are TGTGCCACCACACCCTCGGGGGGCGGAGGTGGCTACACCTTC. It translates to CATTPSGGGGGYTF.

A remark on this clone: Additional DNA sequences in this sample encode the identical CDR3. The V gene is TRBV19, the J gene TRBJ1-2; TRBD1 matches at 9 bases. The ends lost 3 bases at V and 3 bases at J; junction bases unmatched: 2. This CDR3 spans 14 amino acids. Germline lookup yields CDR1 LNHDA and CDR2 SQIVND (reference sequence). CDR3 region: CASSIRTGDYGYTF. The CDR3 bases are TGTGCCAGTAGTATCAGGACAGGGGACTATGGCTACACCTTC.

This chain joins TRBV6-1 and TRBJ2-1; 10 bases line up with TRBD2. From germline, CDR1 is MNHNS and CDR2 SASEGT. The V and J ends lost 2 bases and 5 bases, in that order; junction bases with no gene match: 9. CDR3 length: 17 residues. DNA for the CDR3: TGTGCCAGCAGTGAACCCGAGCGGGAGGGCCGGGACAATGAGCAGTTCTTC. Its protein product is CASSEPEREGRDNEQFF.

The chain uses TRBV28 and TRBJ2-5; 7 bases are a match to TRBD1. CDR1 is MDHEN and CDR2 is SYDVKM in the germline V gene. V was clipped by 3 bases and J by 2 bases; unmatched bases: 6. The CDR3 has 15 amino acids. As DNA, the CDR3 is TGTGCCAGCAGTTTTAGTGACAGGGATCAAGAGACCCAGTACTTC. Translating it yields CASSFSDRDQETQYF.

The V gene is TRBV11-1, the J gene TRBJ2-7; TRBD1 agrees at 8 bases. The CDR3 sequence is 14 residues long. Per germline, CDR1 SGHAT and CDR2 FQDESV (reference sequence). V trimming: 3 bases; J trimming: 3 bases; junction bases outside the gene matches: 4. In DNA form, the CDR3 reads TGTGCCAGCAGCTTTGCAGGGGGCAGCTACGAGCAGTACTTC. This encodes CASSFAGGSYEQYF. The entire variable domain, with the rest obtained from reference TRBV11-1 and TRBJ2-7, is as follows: EAEVAQSPRYKITEKSQAVAFWCDPISGHATLYWYRQILGQGPELLVQFQDESVVDDSQLPKDRFSAERLKGVDSTLKIQPAELGDSAMYLCASSFAGGSYEQYFGPGTRLTVT.

This CDR3 is CASGGLGRDWDTQYF. CDR3 bases: TGTGCCAGCGGGGGGCTAGGGCGGGATTGGGATACGCAGTATTTT. J is TRBJ2-3 and V is TRBV6-1; the D call may be TRBD1 or TRBD2 (6 bases each). Germline assignment: CDR1 MNHNS and CDR2 SASEGT. V was pared by 8 bases and J by 6 bases, with 21 bases between. The CDR3 covers 15 residues.

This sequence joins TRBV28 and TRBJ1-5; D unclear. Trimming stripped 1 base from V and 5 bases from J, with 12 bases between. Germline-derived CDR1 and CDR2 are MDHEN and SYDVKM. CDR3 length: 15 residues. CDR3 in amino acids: CASSLFAGVYQPQHF. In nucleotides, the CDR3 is TGTGCCAGCAGTTTATTCGCAGGAGTTTATCAGCCCCAGCATTTT.

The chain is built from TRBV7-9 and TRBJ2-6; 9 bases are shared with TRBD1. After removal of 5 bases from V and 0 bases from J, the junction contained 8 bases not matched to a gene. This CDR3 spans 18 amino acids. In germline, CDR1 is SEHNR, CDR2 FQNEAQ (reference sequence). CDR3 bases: TGTGCCAGCAGCGTTTACAGGGGGCGCTTCTCTGGGGCCAACGTCCTGACTTTC. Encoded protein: CASSVYRGRFSGANVLTF.

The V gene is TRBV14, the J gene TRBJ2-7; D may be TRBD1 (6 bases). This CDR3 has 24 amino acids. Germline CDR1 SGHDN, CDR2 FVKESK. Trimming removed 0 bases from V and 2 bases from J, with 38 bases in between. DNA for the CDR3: TGTGCCAGCAGCCAAGATTTTTCAGCTCAGCTAGCAGGGGAAGCAGCGGAAAAAACCTACGAGCAGTACTTC. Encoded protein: CASSQDFSAQLAGEAAEKTYEQYF.